This T cell receptor (beta chain) was obtained from a study of blood T cell repertoires in COVID-19. About the research overall: The samples span acute and convalescent COVID-19 from the United States, Italy and Spain.

The V segment lost 6 bases and the J segment 3 bases; nucleotides outside the gene matches: 9. This CDR3 is built from 15 residues. Germline CDR1 and CDR2: MNHEY and SVGAGI. Authors' data handling: Amplification of reference gene primers was used by the study to estimate nucleated cell counts. Here immunoSEQ multiplex PCR was the method, and the copy in TCRdb shows in-frame clones only, minus some. V and J calls and clone size are given by that table; D and trimming were obtained from the DNA. This sample carries roughly 150,000 clones, approximately 82% of them seen once, and the ten largest clones take about 6.8%.

The receptor comes from a woman in her fifties or sixties in a cohort sampled during active or convalescent COVID-19. The sample comprised peripheral blood. This rearrangement joins TRBV6-5 to TRBJ2-5; 8 bases match TRBD1. As DNA, the CDR3 is TGTGCCAGCAGGACCCTCGGGACAGGTGAAGAGACCCAGTACTTC. It encodes CASRTLGTGEETQYF.